This entry features one T cell receptor beta chain sequence. This clonotype came up many times. Its antigen is currently not known. The input lacks base qualities; no much larger clone sits a single base away. The TCR beta CDR3 regions were amplified from the RNA transcripts. For the first round of RT-PCR on the TCR CDR3, the HTBI primer set was used together with the Qiagen OneStep RT-PCR kit. The libraries were constructed in a second round of multiplex PCR and then size-selected and purified. Sequencing of the libraries was done on an Illumina HiSeq2000 using paired-end 100 bp reads. The source study handled its data this way. SOAPnuke was used to process the raw data, throwing out any read that contained adapters or uncalled bases, had a mean Phred below 15, or lacked an exact constant-primer or identifier match. High-quality paired reads were merged with COPE v1.2.5, and unique nucleotide sequences were defined as clonotypes. MiTCR v1.1 was used to align the clonotypes against IMGT TRBV, TRBD and TRBJ reference segments. Analysis was restricted to V-J combinations with a frequency above 0.0001, which covered roughly 99% of repertoires. The TCS score was defined as the ratio of F50 (clonal expansion) to E x V (chaos), calculated using BLOSUM62-based TCRdist between CDR3 peptides within each V-J. Welch's t-statistics and random forest reduced just over 500 V-J features to 13, which were used in a naive Bayes classifier (R e1071). TCRdb itself trimmed the public reads at Q25 with fastp, ran MiXCR and retained productive beta chains. Every distinct CDR3 protein forms one entry, paired with its most common genes and DNA. Here the V and J calls rest on TCRdb's processing, not on the authors' analysis. For this sample there are nearly 600,000 distinct CDR3 sequences; approximately 15% appear just once. The ten largest clonotypes hold 7% to 9% of the sample.

This entry is derived from a study of T cells in Graves' hyperthyroidism and ophthalmopathy (dated by TCRdb to between 2018 and 2020). A note on the overall study: Peripheral blood was collected at initial diagnosis, before any treatment. A discovery cohort of fewer than 110 patients, roughly 45 with Graves' ophthalmopathy and 57 with stable Graves' hyperthyroidism, was used to find distinguishing TCR V-J signatures. Whether ophthalmopathy could be predicted prospectively was tested in an independent validation cohort made up of 18 hyperthyroidism patients plus 17 patients who later progressed to ophthalmopathy. The 90 to 100 discovery patients were randomly split 7:3 into training and test sets. The study also compared thyroid tissue and blood T-cell repertoires from about six Graves' hyperthyroidism patients. Once sampling was done, hyperthyroidism patients were given methimazole at a starting dose of 30 mg daily, whereas ophthalmopathy patients were given high-dose intravenous methylprednisolone. The paper describes TCR Vbeta CDR3 sequencing of around 140 peripheral blood samples, made up of 43 ophthalmopathy patients, around 73 hyperthyroidism patients and roughly 17 progressor patients. What the work shows at the level of the full study, not this receptor alone: Most expanded thyroid clonotypes (frequency above 0.001) were also found in blood, which suggests that blood repertoires may mirror thyroid immune responses. In validation, the model predicted progression to ophthalmopathy a median of around six months before onset, with about 70% sensitivity and 72.22% specificity. A model built on a 13 V-J signature distinguished ophthalmopathy from stable hyperthyroidism, reaching roughly 88% sensitivity and about 81% specificity in cross-validation and 80%/75% in testing. Sample size was not statistically predetermined, and investigators were not blinded to group allocation.

Ophthalmopathy patients had moderately to severely active disease, with a Clinical Activity Score of 3 or more, a NOSPECS grade of 4 or more, and a disease duration of less than 3 months. Exclusion was applied to patients with uncontrolled infections, other autoimmune diseases, pregnancy or lactation. Clinical symptoms, serum thyroxine and TRAb, thyroid ultrasound, and orbital computed tomography formed the basis for the diagnoses. PBMCs were isolated from approximately 10 ml of fresh peripheral blood by Ficoll-Paque density gradient centrifugation. Trizol reagent was used to extract total RNA, and RNA quality was then checked on an Agilent 2100 Bioanalyzer. V is reduced by 1 base and J by 3 bases, leaving a spacing of 16 bases between them. CDR1 and CDR2, looked up from the germline V gene, are MDHEN and SYDVKM. From its cysteine to its phenylalanine, the CDR3 spans 17 amino acids. The read is trimmed to its CDR3 DNA, 51 bases read in frame from base 1.

The source is a woman aged 18-35 years with Graves' ophthalmopathy. Specimen: blood. The V and J segments used are TRBV28 and TRBJ1-5; the D gene is possibly TRBD1, with 6 bases matching. The DNA sequence is as follows: TGTGCCAGCAGTTTATACGCTACAGGGACCAACAATCAGCCCCAGCATTTT. It encodes CASSLYATGTNNQPQHF.